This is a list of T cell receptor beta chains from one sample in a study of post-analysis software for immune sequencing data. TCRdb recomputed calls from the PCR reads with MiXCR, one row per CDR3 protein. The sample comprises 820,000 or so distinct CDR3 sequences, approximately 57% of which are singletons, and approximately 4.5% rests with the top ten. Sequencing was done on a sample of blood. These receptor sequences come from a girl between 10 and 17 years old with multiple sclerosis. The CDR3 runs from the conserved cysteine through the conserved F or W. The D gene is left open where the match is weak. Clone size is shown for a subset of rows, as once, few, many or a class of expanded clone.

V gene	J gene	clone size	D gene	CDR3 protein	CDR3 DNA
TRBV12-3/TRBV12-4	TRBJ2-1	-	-	CASTFWDEQFF	TGTGCCAGCACCTTCTGGGATGAGCAGTTCTTC
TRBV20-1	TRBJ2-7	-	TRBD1	CSASRDRVGEQYF	TGCAGTGCCTCAAGGGACAGGGTCGGGGAGCAGTACTTC
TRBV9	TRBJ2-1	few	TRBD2	CASSSKPGTSGRGFGEQFF	TGTGCCAGCAGCTCAAAACCCGGGACTAGCGGGAGGGGGTTTGGTGAGCAGTTCTTC
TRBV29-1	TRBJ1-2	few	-	CSVEYRDYGYTF	TGCAGCGTTGAATACAGGGACTATGGCTACACCTTC
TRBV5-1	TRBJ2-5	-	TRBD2	CASSLAPLGLAGYQETQYF	TGCGCCAGCAGCTTGGCCCCTCTAGGACTAGCGGGGTACCAAGAGACCCAGTACTTC
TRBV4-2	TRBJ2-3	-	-	CASSQDISTLPTDTQYF	TGTGCCAGCAGCCAAGATATTTCGACTCTCCCCACAGATACGCAGTATTTT
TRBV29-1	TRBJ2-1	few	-	CSARLASKKEQFF	TGCAGCGCCAGACTGGCTAGCAAAAAAGAACAGTTCTTC
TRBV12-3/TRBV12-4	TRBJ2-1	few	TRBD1	CASSDRDRGENEQFF	TGTGCCAGCAGCGACCGGGACAGGGGGGAGAATGAGCAGTTCTTC
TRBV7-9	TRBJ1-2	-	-	CASSPGRLNYGYTF	TGTGCCAGCAGCCCGGGCAGGCTGAACTATGGCTACACCTTC
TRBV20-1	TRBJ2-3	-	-	CSARDQGGTDTQYF	TGCAGTGCTAGAGACCAGGGCGGCACAGATACGCAGTATTTT
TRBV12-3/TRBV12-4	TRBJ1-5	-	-	CASSLSEQPQHF	TGTGCCAGCAGCCTGTCTGAACAGCCCCAGCATTTT
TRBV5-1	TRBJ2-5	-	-	CASSQAESWETQYF	TGCGCCAGCAGCCAGGCCGAGTCGTGGGAGACCCAGTACTTC
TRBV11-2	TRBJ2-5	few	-	CASSLVVGAQYF	TGTGCCAGCAGCTTAGTTGTGGGCGCCCAGTACTTC
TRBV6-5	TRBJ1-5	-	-	CASSYRGSNQPQHF	TGTGCCAGCAGTTACCGAGGTAGCAATCAGCCCCAGCATTTT
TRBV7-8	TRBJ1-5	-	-	CASSLTEGPNQPQHF	TGTGCCAGCAGCTTAACCGAAGGTCCCAATCAGCCCCAGCATTTT
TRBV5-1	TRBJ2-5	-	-	CASSLVSLGETQYF	TGCGCCAGCAGCTTGGTTTCGTTGGGGGAGACCCAGTACTTC
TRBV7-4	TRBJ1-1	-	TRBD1	CASSLGPRDRGQFTEAFF	TGTGCCAGCAGCTTGGGCCCCCGGGACAGGGGGCAGTTCACTGAAGCTTTCTTT
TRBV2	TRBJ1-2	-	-	CASSERQSYGYTF	TGTGCCAGCAGTGAACGCCAGAGCTATGGCTACACCTTC
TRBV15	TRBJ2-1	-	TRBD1	CATSRAQDRPGYNEQFF	TGTGCCACCAGCAGAGCCCAGGACAGGCCAGGCTACAATGAGCAGTTCTTC
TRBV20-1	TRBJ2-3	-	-	CSARTGRGTDTQYF	TGCAGTGCTAGGACAGGACGAGGAACAGATACGCAGTATTTT
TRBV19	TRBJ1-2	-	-	CASWRGFNYGYTF	TGTGCCAGTTGGAGGGGCTTTAACTATGGCTACACCTTC
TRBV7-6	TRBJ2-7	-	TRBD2	CASSLIAGGNEQYF	TGTGCCAGCAGCCTCATAGCGGGGGGCAACGAGCAGTACTTC
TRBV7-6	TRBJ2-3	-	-	CASSPTAILATDTQYF	TGTGCCAGCAGTCCCACTGCCATCCTTGCTACAGATACGCAGTATTTT
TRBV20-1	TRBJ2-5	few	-	CSAPRSGETQYF	TGCAGTGCTCCCCGTTCGGGAGAGACCCAGTACTTC
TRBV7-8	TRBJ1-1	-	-	CASSEEVNTEAFF	TGTGCCAGCAGCGAGGAGGTGAACACTGAAGCTTTCTTT
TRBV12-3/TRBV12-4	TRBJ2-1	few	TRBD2	CASSLVASGGNEQFF	TGTGCCAGCAGTTTAGTGGCTAGCGGGGGGAATGAGCAGTTCTTC
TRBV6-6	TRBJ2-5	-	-	CASSALTGGGETQYF	TGTGCCAGCAGTGCCCTTACCGGGGGAGGAGAGACCCAGTACTTC
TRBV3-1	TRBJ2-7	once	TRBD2	CASSQGPPGLAGSYEQYF	TGTGCCAGCAGCCAAGGACCCCCGGGACTAGCGGGGTCCTACGAGCAGTACTTC
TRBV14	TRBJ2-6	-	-	CASRQAFDRHSGANVLTF	TGTGCCAGCAGACAAGCCTTCGACAGGCACTCTGGGGCCAACGTCCTGACTTTC
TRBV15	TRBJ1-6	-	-	CATSRDRGGSYNSPLHF	TGTGCCACCAGCAGAGATCGGGGGGGCTCCTATAATTCACCCCTCCACTTT
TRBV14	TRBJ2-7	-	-	CASSQEPRRGLLSYEQYF	TGTGCCAGCAGCCAAGAACCAAGAAGGGGGTTATTGTCCTACGAGCAGTACTTC
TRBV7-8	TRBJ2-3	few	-	CASSLRPRWTSTDTQYF	TGTGCCAGCAGCTTACGCCCTCGTTGGACTAGCACAGATACGCAGTATTTT
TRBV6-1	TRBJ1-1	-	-	CASSEAPQGTEAFF	TGTGCCAGCAGTGAAGCTCCCCAGGGGACTGAAGCTTTCTTT
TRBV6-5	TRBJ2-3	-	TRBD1	CASSYSLQGANTQYF	TGTGCCAGCAGTTACTCGTTACAGGGGGCAAATACGCAGTATTTT
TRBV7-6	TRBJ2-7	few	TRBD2	CASSLAGGRFGEQYF	TGTGCCAGCAGCTTAGCGGGCGGGAGGTTTGGCGAGCAGTACTTC
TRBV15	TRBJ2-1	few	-	CVTSRDTESSYNEQFF	TGTGTCACCAGCAGAGATACAGAAAGCTCCTACAATGAGCAGTTCTTC
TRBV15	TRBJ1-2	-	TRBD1	CATSSQGGNYGYTF	TGTGCCACCAGCAGTCAGGGGGGGAACTATGGCTACACCTTC
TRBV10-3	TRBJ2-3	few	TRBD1	CAISDGVGTGPTDTQYF	TGTGCCATCAGTGATGGGGTGGGGACAGGACCCACAGATACGCAGTATTTT